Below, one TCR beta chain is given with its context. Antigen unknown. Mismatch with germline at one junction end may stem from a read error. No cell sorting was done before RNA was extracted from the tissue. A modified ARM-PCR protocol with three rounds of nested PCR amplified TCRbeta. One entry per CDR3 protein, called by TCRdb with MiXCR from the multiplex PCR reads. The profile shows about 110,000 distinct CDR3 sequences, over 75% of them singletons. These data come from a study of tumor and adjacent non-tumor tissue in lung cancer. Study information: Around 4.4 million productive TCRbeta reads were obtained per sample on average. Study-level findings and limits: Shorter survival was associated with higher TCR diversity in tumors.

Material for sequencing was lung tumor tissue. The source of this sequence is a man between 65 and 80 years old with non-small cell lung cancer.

The CDR3 sequence: CGIWGGQGSGANVLNF. The CDR3, as DNA: TGTGGCATATGGGGGGGACAGGGATCTGGGGCCAACGTCCTGAATTTC. The chain carries TRBV28 and TRBJ2-6; TRBD1 agrees at 9 bases. Germline loops: CDR1 MDHEN, CDR2 SYDVKM. This CDR3 has 16 residues. The full variable domain, in which reference TRBV28 and TRBJ2-6 provide the parts outside the CDR3, is DVKVTQSSRYLVKRTGEKVFLECVQDMDHENMFWYRQDPGLGLRLIYFSYDVKMKEKGDIPEGYSVSREKKERFSLILESASTNQTSMYLCGIWGGQGSGANVLNFGAGSRLTVL.